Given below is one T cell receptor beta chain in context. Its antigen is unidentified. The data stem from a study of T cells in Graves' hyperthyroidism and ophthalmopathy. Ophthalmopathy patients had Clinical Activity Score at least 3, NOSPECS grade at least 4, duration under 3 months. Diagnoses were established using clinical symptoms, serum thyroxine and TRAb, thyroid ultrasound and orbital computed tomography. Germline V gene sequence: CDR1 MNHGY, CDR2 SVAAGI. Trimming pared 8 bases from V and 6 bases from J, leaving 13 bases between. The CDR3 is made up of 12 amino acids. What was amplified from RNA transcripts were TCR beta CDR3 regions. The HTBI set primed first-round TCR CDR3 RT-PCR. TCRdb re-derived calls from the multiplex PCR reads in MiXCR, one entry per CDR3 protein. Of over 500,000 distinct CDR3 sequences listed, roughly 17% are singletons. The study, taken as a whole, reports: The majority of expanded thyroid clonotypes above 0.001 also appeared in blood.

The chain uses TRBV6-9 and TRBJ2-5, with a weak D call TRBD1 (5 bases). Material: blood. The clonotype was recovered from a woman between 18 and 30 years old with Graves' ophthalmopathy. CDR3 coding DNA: TGTGCCAGCGCCGTCCCAGGGAAGACCCAGTACTTC. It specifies CASAVPGKTQYF.